This entry features one T cell receptor beta chain sequence. Its antigen remains unidentified. These data belong to a study of CD8 T cells in Susac syndrome. Overall study findings and caveats: Acknowledgment was made by the study that its TCR sequencing and HLA analysis involved a relatively small number of individuals.

J lost 3 bases, V lost 6 bases, and 12 bases had no gene match. The germline V gene has CDR1 MNHEY and CDR2 SVGEGT. The CDR3 covers 16 residues. With random hexamers, reverse transcription was performed on about 0.5 to 1 ug of RNA. The immunoSEQ assay covered 54 Vbeta and 13 Jbeta segments for CDR3. TCRdb ran MiXCR on the immunoSEQ multiplex PCR reads and lists one entry per CDR3 protein. This sample has roughly 110,000 distinct CDR3 sequences; roughly 90% occur once, and the top ten carry approximately 0.12%. The rearrangement joins TRBV6-2 or TRBV6-3 to TRBJ2-7; TRBD1 matches at 9 bases. Material: CD8+ T cells from PBMCs. This TCR was recovered from a human donor in good health. The CDR3 region has the DNA TGTGCCAGCAGCATATCCAACCGGGACAGGGTCTACGAGCAGTACTTC. Residues: CASSISNRDRVYEQYF.